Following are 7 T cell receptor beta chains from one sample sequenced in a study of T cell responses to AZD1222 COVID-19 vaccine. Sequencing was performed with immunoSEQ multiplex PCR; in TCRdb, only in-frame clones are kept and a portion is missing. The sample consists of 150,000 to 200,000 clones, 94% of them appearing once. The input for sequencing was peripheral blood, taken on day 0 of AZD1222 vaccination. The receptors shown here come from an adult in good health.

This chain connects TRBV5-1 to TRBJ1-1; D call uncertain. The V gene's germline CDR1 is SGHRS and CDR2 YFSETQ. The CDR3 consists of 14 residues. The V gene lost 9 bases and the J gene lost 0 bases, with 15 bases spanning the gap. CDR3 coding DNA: TGCGCCACCAAGGAGGACCGATTGAACACTGAAGCTTTCTTT. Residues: CATKEDRLNTEAFF.

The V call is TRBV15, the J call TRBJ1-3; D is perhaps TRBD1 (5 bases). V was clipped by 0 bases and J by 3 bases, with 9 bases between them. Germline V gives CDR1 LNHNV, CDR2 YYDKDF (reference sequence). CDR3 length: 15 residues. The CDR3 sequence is CATSRDLGVGNTIYF. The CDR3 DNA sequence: TGTGCCACCAGCAGAGATTTAGGGGTTGGAAACACCATATATTTT. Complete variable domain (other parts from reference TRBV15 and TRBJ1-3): DAMVIQNPRYQVTQFGKPVTLSCSQTLNHNVMYWYQQKSSQAPKLLFHYYDKDFNNEADTPDNFQSRRPNTSFCFLDIRSPGLGDTAMYLCATSRDLGVGNTIYFGEGSWLTVV.

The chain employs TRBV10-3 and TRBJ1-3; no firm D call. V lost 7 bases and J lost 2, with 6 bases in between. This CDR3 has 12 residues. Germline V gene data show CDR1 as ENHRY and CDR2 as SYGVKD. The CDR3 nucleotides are TGTGCCATCAACTTGCCTGGAAACACCATATATTTT. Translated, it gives CAINLPGNTIYF.

CDR3 loop: CASSGQRSNYGYTF. In DNA, the CDR3 is TGTGCCAGTAGTGGGCAGAGATCTAACTATGGCTACACCTTC. The chain recombines TRBV19 with TRBJ1-2; no definite D call. Trimming shortened V by 5 bases and J by 0 bases, and 10 bases separated the two germline ends. The CDR3 contains 14 residues. Germline assignment: CDR1 LNHDA and CDR2 SQIVND (reference sequence).

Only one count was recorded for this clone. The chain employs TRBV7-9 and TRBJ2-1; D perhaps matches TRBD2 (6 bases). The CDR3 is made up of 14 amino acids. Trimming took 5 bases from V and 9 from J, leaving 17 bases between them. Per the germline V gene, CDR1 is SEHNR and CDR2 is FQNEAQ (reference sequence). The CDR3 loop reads CASSPAPGLPEQFF. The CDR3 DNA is TGTGCCAGCAGCCCAGCCCCGGGACTTCCTGAGCAGTTCTTC.

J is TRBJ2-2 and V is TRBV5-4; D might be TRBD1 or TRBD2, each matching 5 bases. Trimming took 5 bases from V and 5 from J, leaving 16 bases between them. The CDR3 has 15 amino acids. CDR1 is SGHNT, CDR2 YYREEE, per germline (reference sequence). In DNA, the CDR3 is TGTGCCAGCAGACTCAGAGAGGGGCAGACCGGGGAGCTGTTTTTT. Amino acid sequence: CASRLREGQTGELFF.

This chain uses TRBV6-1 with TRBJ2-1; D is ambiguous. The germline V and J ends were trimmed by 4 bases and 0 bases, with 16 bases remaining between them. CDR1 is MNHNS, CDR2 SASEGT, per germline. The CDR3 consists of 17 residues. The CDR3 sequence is CASSGSPHSSSYNEQFF. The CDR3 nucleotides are TGTGCCAGCAGTGGTTCCCCCCATTCGAGCTCCTACAATGAGCAGTTCTTC.